These 29 T cell receptor beta chains came from one sample sequenced in a study of neoadjuvant nivolumab and ipilimumab in lung cancer. The data were produced by immunoSEQ multiplex PCR, yet TCRdb's version contains in-frame clones alone and is incomplete. The sample yields some 18,000 clones, around 76% seen once. The sequencing used tumor tissue, collected after neoadjuvant nivolumab, alone or with ipilimumab, at or shortly before surgery. The receptors were sampled from an adult with non-small cell lung cancer.

The rearrangement uses TRBV28 and TRBJ2-3; D remains ambiguous. The CDR3 spans 14 residues. The V and J ends lost 6 bases and 1 base respectively, with 11 bases between them. Germline V CDR1 and CDR2: MDHEN, SYDVKM. The CDR3, as DNA: TGTGCCAGCAGCCCGTTTCACGGCACAGATACGCAGTATTTT. Protein product: CASSPFHGTDTQYF.

This sequence joins TRBV28 and TRBJ2-3, with 11 bases that match TRBD2. Germline CDR1 reads MDHEN; CDR2 reads SYDVKM. The CDR3 totals 19 residues. V lost 5 bases and J lost 6; bases outside the gene matches: 19. CDR3 sequence: CASSPILGLAGSGGDTQYF. The CDR3, as DNA: TGTGCCAGCAGTCCGATCTTAGGACTAGCGGGCTCTGGGGGGGATACGCAGTATTTT.

J is TRBJ2-3 and V is TRBV6-1, with D unresolved. CDR3 length: 10 amino acids. Germline lookup yields CDR1 MNHNS and CDR2 SASEGT. The ends were cut back, 0 bases at V and 9 bases at J, with 1 base in the middle. The CDR3 DNA sequence: TGTGCCAGCAGTGAAGCCACGCAGTATTTT. Amino acid sequence: CASSEATQYF.

This clone rates as medium-sized. This chain connects TRBV25-1 to TRBJ2-2; D is possibly TRBD1 (6 bases). The length of the CDR3 is 13 residues. Between the trimmed V and J ends, which lost 6 bases and 5 bases, there was a span of 10 bases. CDR1 is MGHDK, CDR2 SYGVNS, per germline. In DNA form, the CDR3 reads TGTGCCAGCAGGGACACAGGGACCGGGGAGCTGTTTTTT. This translates into CASRDTGTGELFF.

The rearrangement uses TRBV7-9 and TRBJ2-7, with 12 bases aligning to TRBD2. CDR1 SEHNR and CDR2 FQNEAQ come from the germline V gene (reference sequence). The CDR3 is made up of 18 amino acids. The junction had 9 bases not matched to a gene; V was cut back by 0 bases and J by 3 bases. CDR3: CASSLAPGLAGGFYEQYF. The DNA for the CDR3 is TGTGCCAGCAGCTTAGCGCCAGGGCTAGCGGGAGGGTTCTACGAGCAGTACTTC.

This chain connects TRBV10-3 to TRBJ1-2, with D possibly TRBD1 on 5 matching bases. CDR1 ENHRY and CDR2 SYGVKD come from the germline V gene. The germline V and J ends were trimmed by 6 bases and 1 base, with 12 bases remaining between them. The CDR3 is 14 amino acids. The CDR3 here is CAISWDRDNYGYTF. CDR3 nucleotide sequence: TGTGCCATCAGCTGGGACCGCGATAACTATGGCTACACCTTC.

In its sample, this clone was seen a few times. The chain combines TRBV9 with TRBJ2-1; D is uncertain. Germline loops: CDR1 SGDLS, CDR2 YYNGEE. This CDR3 contains 15 residues. Trimming left V 0 bases short and J 1 base short, with 8 bases between. DNA for the CDR3: TGTGCCAGCAGCGTAGCCGACTTATCCTACAATGAGCAGTTCTTC. Its translation: CASSVADLSYNEQFF.

The V and J genes are TRBV7-9 and TRBJ2-1, with 8 bases lining up with TRBD2. V shed 5 bases, J shed 7 bases, and the junction held 10 bases outside the gene matches. This CDR3 is 15 amino acids long. Germline values: CDR1 SEHNR, CDR2 FQNEAQ (reference sequence). The CDR3 DNA reads TGTGCCAGCAGCCAAAAAGCGGGAGTAGCAAATGAGCAGTTCTTC. It translates to CASSQKAGVANEQFF. The full variable domain, in which reference TRBV7-9 and TRBJ2-1 provide the parts outside the CDR3, is DTGVSQNPRHKITKRGQNVTFRCDPISEHNRLYWYRQTLGQGPEFLTYFQNEAQLEKSRLLSDRFSAERPKGSFSTLEIQRTEQGDSAMYLCASSQKAGVANEQFFGPGTRLTVL.

The rearrangement joins TRBV5-1 to TRBJ2-7, with TRBD2 as a possible D gene (6 bases). This CDR3 region has 13 residues. Germline CDR1 SGHRS, CDR2 YFSETQ. V was clipped by 5 bases and J by 2 bases, with 11 bases between them. Written as DNA, the CDR3 is TGCGCCAGCAGTCGGGAGTCAACCTACGAGCAGTACTTC. Protein product: CASSRESTYEQYF.

The sample holds one count of this clone. The V and J genes are TRBV19 and TRBJ2-3; 10 positions match TRBD2. Trimming cost V 3 bases and J 4 bases; bases outside gene matches: 7. Germline CDR1 LNHDA, CDR2 SQIVND (reference sequence). This CDR3 has 16 residues. The CDR3 region has the DNA TGTGCCAGTAGTATTGCCATAGCGGGAGGAGCAGATACGCAGTATTTT. Translation gives CASSIAIAGGADTQYF.

The chain is built from TRBV18 and TRBJ1-2; a possible D gene is TRBD1 (5 bases). The length of the CDR3 is 14 residues. V was pared by 4 bases and J by 0 bases, with 9 bases between. The germline V gene encodes CDR1 KGHSH and CDR2 LQKENI. CDR3 bases: TGTGCCAGCTCACGGGGCAGCACTAACTATGGCTACACCTTC. Translating it yields CASSRGSTNYGYTF.

V is TRBV11-2 and J is TRBJ1-6; D possibly corresponds to TRBD1 (5 bases). This CDR3 has 12 amino acids. Per the germline V gene, CDR1 is SGHAT and CDR2 is FQNNGV. Between the trimmed V and J ends, which lost 3 bases and 11 bases, there was a span of 8 bases. In DNA form, the CDR3 reads TGTGCCAGCAGCTTTTGGGGGACACCCCTCCACTTT. This gives the protein CASSFWGTPLHF.

V is TRBV5-1 and J is TRBJ1-5; D remains ambiguous. V lost 4 bases and J lost 4, with 9 bases in between. The CDR3 totals 13 residues. Per germline, CDR1 SGHRS and CDR2 YFSETQ. This CDR3 reads CASSREINQPQHF. Written as DNA, the CDR3 is TGCGCCAGCAGCCGGGAAATTAATCAGCCCCAGCATTTT.

This clone turned up a few times. The rearrangement joins TRBV6-5 to TRBJ2-2, with unresolved D. Trimming removed 6 bases at V and 0 bases at J, with 8 bases between. Germline CDR1 and CDR2: MNHEY and SVGAGI. The CDR3 contains 14 residues. The CDR3 bases are TGTGCCAGCAGACGGACCCCGAACACCGGGGAGCTGTTTTTT. Translating gives CASRRTPNTGELFF.

This chain uses TRBV5-5 with TRBJ1-2; weak D call: TRBD1 (6 bases). Between the trimmed V and J ends, which lost 0 bases and 7 bases, there was a span of 16 bases. Germline CDR1 SGHKS, CDR2 YYEKEE (reference sequence). This CDR3 spans 15 amino acids. This CDR3 reads CASSLGPGRGGGYTF. The CDR3 nucleotides read TGTGCCAGCAGCTTGGGTCCGGGCAGGGGTGGTGGCTACACCTTC.

V gene TRBV7-9 combines with J gene TRBJ2-1; 7 positions agree with TRBD2. Germline lookup yields CDR1 SEHNR and CDR2 FQNEAQ (reference sequence). V trimming: 1 base; J trimming: 5 bases; junction bases outside the gene matches: 5. The CDR3 runs 15 residues. The CDR3 DNA reads TGTGCCAGCAGCTTAGATGGGAGGGCCAACAATGAGCAGTTCTTC. Amino acid sequence: CASSLDGRANNEQFF.

The chain is built from TRBV7-9 and TRBJ2-3; 8 bases align to TRBD2. Per germline, CDR1 SEHNR and CDR2 FQNEAQ (reference sequence). The CDR3 covers 16 residues. V trimming: 5 bases; J trimming: 6 bases; junction bases outside the gene matches: 13. The CDR3 reads CASSPQQAGERDTQYF. CDR3 nucleotides: TGTGCCAGCAGCCCCCAGCAAGCGGGAGAGAGGGATACGCAGTATTTT.

The J gene is TRBJ2-7, the V gene TRBV15; 11 bases map to TRBD2. There are 17 residues in the CDR3. Looked up from germline, CDR1 is LNHNV and CDR2 is YYDKDF (reference sequence). J was trimmed by 0 bases and V by 0 bases; bases with no gene match: 4. The CDR3 reads CATSRDRLAGSSYEQYF. CDR3 nucleotide sequence: TGTGCCACCAGCAGAGACAGACTAGCGGGGAGCTCCTACGAGCAGTACTTC. The complete variable domain, with remaining parts taken from reference TRBV15 and TRBJ2-7, reads DAMVIQNPRYQVTQFGKPVTLSCSQTLNHNVMYWYQQKSSQAPKLLFHYYDKDFNNEADTPDNFQSRRPNTSFCFLDIRSPGLGDTAMYLCATSRDRLAGSSYEQYFGPGTRLTVT.

Here the CDR3 DNA reads TGTGCCAGCAGCTTCTCGGACAGGGACGAGCAGTACTTC. This encodes CASSFSDRDEQYF. The chain uses TRBV7-9 and TRBJ2-7, with 8 bases matching TRBD1. The V gene end was trimmed by 3 bases and the J gene end by 5 bases; junction bases not matched to a gene: 3. The CDR3 has 13 amino acids. Germline lookup yields CDR1 SEHNR and CDR2 FQNEAQ (reference sequence).

The rearrangement joins TRBV28 to TRBJ1-4; the D gene is possibly TRBD1 (6 bases). CDR1 MDHEN and CDR2 SYDVKM come from the germline V gene. The V and J ends lost 6 bases and 10 bases respectively, with 15 bases between them. The CDR3 extends over 13 amino acids. CDR3 in amino acids: CASRSQGRGKLFF. DNA of the CDR3: TGTGCCAGCAGGTCCCAGGGGAGAGGAAAACTGTTTTTT.

This chain links TRBV15 with TRBJ2-1; the D gene is possibly TRBD2 (6 bases). Trimming took off 1 base at V and 4 bases at J, with 17 bases between the two ends. The length of the CDR3 is 17 residues. CDR1 is LNHNV, CDR2 YYDKDF, per germline (reference sequence). The DNA for the CDR3 is TGTGCCACCAGCAGAGTCAGGACTACCTTCAAGTACAATGAGCAGTTCTTC. Its protein product is CATSRVRTTFKYNEQFF.

This clone was seen only a few times. V usage is TRBV25-1 and J usage is TRBJ1-5; 7 bases line up with TRBD1. The CDR3 length is 15 residues. Losses at the gene ends were 5 bases for V and 7 bases for J; bases not matched to a gene: 11. Germline-derived CDR1 and CDR2 are MGHDK and SYGVNS. In nucleotides, the CDR3 is TGTGCCAGCAGTCCGGGGGGCAGGGGACAGCAGCCCCAGCATTTT. It codes for CASSPGGRGQQPQHF.

This clone was observed a single time. This chain uses TRBV30 with TRBJ1-1, with 7 bases that match TRBD1. CDR3 length: 14 residues. V was clipped by 3 bases and J by 1 base; unmatched bases: 5. Germline V gene sequence: CDR1 GTSNPN, CDR2 SVGIG (reference sequence). The CDR3 protein is CAWRMTGKNTEAFF. As DNA, the CDR3 is TGTGCCTGGAGGATGACAGGGAAGAACACTGAAGCTTTCTTT. The full variable domain, its missing parts supplied by reference TRBV30 and TRBJ1-1, is SQTIHQWPATLVQPVGSPLSLECTVEGTSNPNLYWYRQAAGRGLQLLFYSVGIGQISSEVPQNLSASRPQDRQFILSSKKLLLSDSGFYLCAWRMTGKNTEAFFGQGTRLTVV.

This chain connects TRBV7-3 to TRBJ1-2; 7 positions agree with TRBD1. CDR1 and CDR2 (germline): SGHTA, FQGTGA. Trimming at V came to 1 base and at J to 6 bases, leaving 8 bases not matched to a gene. The length of the CDR3 is 15 residues. DNA for the CDR3: TGTGCCAGCAGCTTAATTCGGACAGGTCTTAATGGCTACACCTTC. It encodes CASSLIRTGLNGYTF.

The rearrangement links TRBV11-2 to TRBJ2-5; 12 bases are shared with TRBD2. Germline assignment: CDR1 SGHAT and CDR2 FQNNGV. V gave up 0 bases and J gave up 4 bases; unmatched junction bases: 9. CDR3 length equals 18 residues. CDR3 sequence: CASSLDASTSGRGETQYF. DNA for the CDR3: TGTGCCAGCAGCTTAGATGCTTCGACTAGCGGGAGAGGAGAGACCCAGTACTTC.

The rearrangement links TRBV14 to TRBJ1-1; D is possibly TRBD1 (6 bases). Germline V gene lookup returns CDR1 SGHDN and CDR2 FVKESK. V was shortened by 4 bases and J by 4 bases, with 19 bases between the two germline ends. The CDR3 covers 16 residues. CDR3 residues: CASSRPRAGESTEAFF. CDR3 DNA: TGTGCCAGCAGCCGACCGAGGGCAGGGGAAAGCACTGAAGCTTTCTTT.

The gene calls are TRBV7-9 and TRBJ1-5; 7 positions agree with TRBD1. Trimming removed 5 bases from V and 6 bases from J; junction bases left unmatched: 7. This CDR3 contains 14 residues. Germline V gene data show CDR1 as SEHNR and CDR2 as FQNEAQ (reference sequence). The CDR3 sequence: CASSGSRDSQPQHF. CDR3 nucleotide sequence: TGTGCCAGCAGCGGGTCCAGGGACAGTCAGCCCCAGCATTTT. The complete variable domain, with remaining parts taken from reference TRBV7-9 and TRBJ1-5, reads DTGVSQNPRHKITKRGQNVTFRCDPISEHNRLYWYRQTLGQGPEFLTYFQNEAQLEKSRLLSDRFSAERPKGSFSTLEIQRTEQGDSAMYLCASSGSRDSQPQHFGDGTRLSIL.

This rearrangement joins TRBV5-1 to TRBJ2-1, with 9 positions matching TRBD2. CDR1 is SGHRS and CDR2 is YFSETQ in the germline V gene. The CDR3 is 16 amino acids. V shed 0 bases and J 2 bases; nucleotides not matched to a gene: 3. The CDR3 nucleotides are TGCGCCAGCAGCTTGGTAGGCGGGAGGGCCTACAATGAGCAGTTCTTC. This encodes CASSLVGGRAYNEQFF. Based on the CDR3 plus reference TRBV5-1 and TRBJ2-1, the full variable domain is KAGVTQTPRYLIKTRGQQVTLSCSPISGHRSVSWYQQTPGQGLQFLFEYFSETQRNKGNFPGRFSGRQFSNSRSEMNVSTLELGDSALYLCASSLVGGRAYNEQFFGPGTRLTVL.

V and J are TRBV27 and TRBJ2-6, with 8 bases aligning to TRBD2. The J segment lost 2 bases and the V segment lost 3 bases, leaving 3 bases of the junction unmatched. The CDR3 runs to 16 residues. Germline values: CDR1 MNHEY, CDR2 SMNVEV (reference sequence). The CDR3 DNA reads TGTGCCAGCAGTTTCTCAGCGGGAGCTGGGGCCAACGTCCTGACTTTC. It encodes CASSFSAGAGANVLTF.